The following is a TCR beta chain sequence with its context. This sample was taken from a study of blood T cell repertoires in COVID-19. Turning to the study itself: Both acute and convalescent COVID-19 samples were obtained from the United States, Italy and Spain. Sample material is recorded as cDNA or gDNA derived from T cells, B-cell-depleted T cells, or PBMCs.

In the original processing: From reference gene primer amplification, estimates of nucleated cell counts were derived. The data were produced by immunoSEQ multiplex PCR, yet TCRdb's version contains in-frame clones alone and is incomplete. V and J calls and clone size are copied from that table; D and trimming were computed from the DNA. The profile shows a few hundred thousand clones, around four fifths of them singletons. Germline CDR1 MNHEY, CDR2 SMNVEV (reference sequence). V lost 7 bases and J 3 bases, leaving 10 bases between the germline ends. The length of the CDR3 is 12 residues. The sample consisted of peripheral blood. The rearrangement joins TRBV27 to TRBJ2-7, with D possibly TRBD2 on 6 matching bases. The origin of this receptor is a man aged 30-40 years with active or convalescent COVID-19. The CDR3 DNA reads TGTGCCAGCAAGGGACTGTTCTACGAGCAGTACTTC. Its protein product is CASKGLFYEQYF.